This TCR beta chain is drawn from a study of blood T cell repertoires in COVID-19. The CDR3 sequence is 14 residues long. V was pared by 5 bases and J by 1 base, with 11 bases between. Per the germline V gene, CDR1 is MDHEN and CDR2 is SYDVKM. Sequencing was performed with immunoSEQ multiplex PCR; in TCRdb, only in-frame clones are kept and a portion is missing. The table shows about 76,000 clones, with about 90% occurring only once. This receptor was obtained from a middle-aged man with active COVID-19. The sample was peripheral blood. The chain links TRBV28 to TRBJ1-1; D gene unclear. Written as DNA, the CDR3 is TGTGCCAGCAGTCTCAGAATTTCGAACACTGAAGCTTTCTTT. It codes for CASSLRISNTEAFF.